This is a list of T cell receptor beta chains from one sample in a study of cytomegalovirus exposure and HLA in healthy donors. Libraries were prepared by immunoSEQ multiplex PCR; TCRdb keeps only in-frame clonotypes and omits some of them. Of approximately 64,000 clones detected, around four fifths appear once; the ten largest clones hold 5%. Sequenced material: PBMCs. The receptors stem from a male donor in good health and CMV-seropositive. The CDR3 runs from the conserved cysteine through the conserved F or W. The D gene is left open where the match is weak. Size is stated for part of the rows, as once, few or many counts, or as a class when the clone is expanded.

TRBV9,TRBJ1-3,NA,NA,TGTGCCAGCAGCGTAAGCGACAGCTCTGGAAACACCATATATTTT,CASSVSDSSGNTIYF
TRBV6-6,TRBJ2-1,NA,TRBD2,TGTGCCAGCAGTTACGGGACTAGCGGGGGAGGCGATGAGCAGTTCTTC,CASSYGTSGGGDEQFF
TRBV5-4,TRBJ1-4,NA,NA,TGTGCCAGCAGCCGATATGAAACGAGAACTAATGAAAAACTGTTTTTT,CASSRYETRTNEKLFF
TRBV6-5,TRBJ1-6,few,NA,TGTGCCAGCAGAAAAAGCAACCATAATTCACCCCTCCACTTT,CASRKSNHNSPLHF
TRBV5-6,TRBJ2-7,NA,NA,TGTGCCAGCAGATCTACGCGGGGATCCTACGAGCAGTACTTC,CASRSTRGSYEQYF
TRBV10-2,TRBJ1-2,few,NA,NA,CASSVGQGSNF
TRBV7-9,TRBJ2-3,few,NA,TGTGCCAGCAGCTGGGGGCCAGATACGCAGTATTTT,CASSWGPDTQYF
TRBV18,TRBJ1-4,NA,NA,TGTGCCAGCTCCCACTACGGACAGACACTTAATGAAAAACTGTTTTTT,CASSHYGQTLNEKLFF
TRBV27,TRBJ2-1,NA,NA,TGTGCCAGCAGTTTCGGAGTAAGCTCCTACAATGAGCAGTTCTTC,CASSFGVSSYNEQFF
TRBV5-8,TRBJ1-1,NA,TRBD1,TGTGCCAGCAGCCAGGGACAGGGACCCAACACTGAAGCTTTCTTT,CASSQGQGPNTEAFF
TRBV5-6,TRBJ1-2,few,TRBD1,TGTGCCAGCAGCTTTCCTTACGCGGACAGGATAGACTATGGCTACACCTTC,CASSFPYADRIDYGYTF
TRBV7-2,TRBJ2-7,NA,TRBD2,TGTGCCAGCAGCTTATATAGCGGGGGGGCCGGCGAGCAGTACTTC,CASSLYSGGAGEQYF
TRBV7-2,TRBJ2-7,few,NA,TGTGCCAGCAGCTTAGAGTCTACCTACGAGCAGTACTTC,CASSLESTYEQYF
TRBV19,TRBJ2-7,NA,NA,TGTGCCAGTAGTATAGATCGGGCCCCTCCAGGGTACGAGCAGTACTTC,CASSIDRAPPGYEQYF
TRBV4-1,TRBJ1-3,NA,TRBD1,TGCGCCAGCAGCGTACCTTGGGACAGGCCCGGGAGTGGAAACACCATATATTTT,CASSVPWDRPGSGNTIYF
TRBV2,TRBJ2-7,few,TRBD1,TGTGCCAGCAATCCAGGGGGAGTCTACGAGCAGTACTTC,CASNPGGVYEQYF
TRBV27,TRBJ2-7,NA,TRBD1,TGTGCCAGCAGCCCGAGGACAGGTGCCTACGAGCAGTACTTC,CASSPRTGAYEQYF
TRBV28,TRBJ1-5,NA,NA,TGTGCCAGCACCGGTCCGGATCAGCCCCAGCATTTT,CASTGPDQPQHF
TRBV28,TRBJ2-1,NA,TRBD1,TGTGCCAGCAGATTTCGGGACAGGGGTGCGTTCTTC,CASRFRDRGAFF
TRBV15,TRBJ1-5,few,TRBD1,TGTGCCACCAGCACAGGACAGGTGGGGCAGCCCCAGCATTTT,CATSTGQVGQPQHF
TRBV30,TRBJ1-4,NA,NA,TGTGCCTGGAGTGTGGTGGGCCCGCCGCCCAAACTGTTTTTT,CAWSVVGPPPKLFF
TRBV14,TRBJ2-2,NA,TRBD2,TGTGCCAGCAGCCCTCAAGTAGCGGGGGGTCCGAACACCGGGGAGCTGTTTTTT,CASSPQVAGGPNTGELFF
TRBV5-1,TRBJ2-2,NA,NA,TGCGCCAGCAGCTTGGCCCGCACCGGGGAGCTGTTTTTT,CASSLARTGELFF
TRBV28,TRBJ2-2,NA,NA,TGTGCCAGCAGTTTCACAGTCCGTCCCACCGGGGAGCTGTTTTTT,CASSFTVRPTGELFF
TRBV7-9,TRBJ1-4,once,TRBD1,TGTGCCAGCAGCTCAATGCGGACAGGGGTTAATGAAAAACTGTTTTTT,CASSSMRTGVNEKLFF
TRBV13,TRBJ1-3,NA,NA,TGTGCCAGCAGGCTGCGGACATCTAGCTCTGGAAACACCATATATTTT,CASRLRTSSSGNTIYF
TRBV7-2,TRBJ2-3,NA,TRBD1,TGTGCCAGCAGCTGGGACAGCCCAGATACGCAGTATTTT,CASSWDSPDTQYF
TRBV2,TRBJ1-4,NA,NA,TGTGCCAGCAGTGAATACCGGGCAGGGGTTAATGAAAAACTGTTTTTT,CASSEYRAGVNEKLFF